This T cell receptor beta chain was found in a study of PD-1 and CTLA-4 blockade in melanoma. Method: immunoSEQ multiplex PCR; TCRdb's copy keeps in-frame clones and lacks some. The data show fewer than 35,000 clones, 88% seen once. This CDR3 comprises 15 residues. CDR1 is SGHDT, CDR2 YYEEEE, per germline. Trimming pared 6 bases from V and 6 bases from J, leaving 21 bases between. The clonotype originates from a human donor with melanoma. The chain recombines TRBV5-6 with TRBJ1-2, with D unclear. The specimen was CD8+ T cells from peripheral blood, collected from a patient given anti-PD-1 treatment. CDR3 DNA: TGTGCCAGCACCCCAACGGTCGCCGGCCCCCATGGCTACACCTTC. The encoded protein is CASTPTVAGPHGYTF.